This TCR beta chain is drawn from a study of blood T cell repertoires in COVID-19. Looking at the study overall: The origin of the acute and convalescent COVID-19 samples was the United States, Italy and Spain. T cells, B-cell-depleted T cells, or PBMCs provided the cDNA or gDNA that served as material.

The repertoire was sequenced with immunoSEQ multiplex PCR; TCRdb's copy has only in-frame clones and lacks some. The sample includes tens of thousands of clones, roughly 86% of them seen just once. Per germline, CDR1 SGHNT and CDR2 YYREEE (reference sequence). The CDR3 extends over 13 amino acids. The V gene is TRBV5-4, the J gene TRBJ1-4; D not resolved. Sequenced sample: peripheral blood. This receptor was obtained from a man in his 70s with acute or convalescent COVID-19. The CDR3 protein is CATSGATNEKLFF. In DNA, the CDR3 is TGTGCTACTTCAGGTGCAACTAATGAAAAACTGTTTTTT. Full variable domain (outside the CDR3, taken from reference TRBV5-4 and TRBJ1-4): ETGVTQSPTHLIKTRGQQVTLRCSSQSGHNTVSWYQQALGQGPQFIFQYYREEENGRGNFPPRFSGLQFPNYSSELNVNALELDDSALYLCATSGATNEKLFFGSGTQLSVL.